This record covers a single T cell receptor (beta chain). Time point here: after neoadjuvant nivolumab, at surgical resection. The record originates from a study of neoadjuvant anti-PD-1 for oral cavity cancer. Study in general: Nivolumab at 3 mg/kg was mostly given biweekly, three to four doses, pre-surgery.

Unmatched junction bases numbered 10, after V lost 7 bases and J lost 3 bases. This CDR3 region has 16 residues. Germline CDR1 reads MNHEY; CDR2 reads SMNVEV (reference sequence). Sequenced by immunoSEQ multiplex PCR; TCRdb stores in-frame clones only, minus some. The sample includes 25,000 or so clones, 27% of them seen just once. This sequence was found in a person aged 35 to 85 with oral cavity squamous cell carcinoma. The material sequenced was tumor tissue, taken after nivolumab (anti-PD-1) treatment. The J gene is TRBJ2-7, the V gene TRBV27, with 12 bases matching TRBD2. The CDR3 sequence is CASTSLAGGIHYEQYF. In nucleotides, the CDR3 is TGTGCCAGCACCTCCCTAGCGGGAGGGATTCACTACGAGCAGTACTTC.